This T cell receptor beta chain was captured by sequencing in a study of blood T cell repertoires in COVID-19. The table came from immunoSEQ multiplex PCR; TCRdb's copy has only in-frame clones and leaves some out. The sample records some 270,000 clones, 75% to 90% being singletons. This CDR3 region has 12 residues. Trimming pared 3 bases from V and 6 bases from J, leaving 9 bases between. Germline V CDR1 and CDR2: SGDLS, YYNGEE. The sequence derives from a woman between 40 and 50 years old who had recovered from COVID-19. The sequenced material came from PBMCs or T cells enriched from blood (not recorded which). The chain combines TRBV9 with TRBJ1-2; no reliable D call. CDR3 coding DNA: TGTGCCAGCAGCGGTCGGACTCATGGCTACACCTTC. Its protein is CASSGRTHGYTF.